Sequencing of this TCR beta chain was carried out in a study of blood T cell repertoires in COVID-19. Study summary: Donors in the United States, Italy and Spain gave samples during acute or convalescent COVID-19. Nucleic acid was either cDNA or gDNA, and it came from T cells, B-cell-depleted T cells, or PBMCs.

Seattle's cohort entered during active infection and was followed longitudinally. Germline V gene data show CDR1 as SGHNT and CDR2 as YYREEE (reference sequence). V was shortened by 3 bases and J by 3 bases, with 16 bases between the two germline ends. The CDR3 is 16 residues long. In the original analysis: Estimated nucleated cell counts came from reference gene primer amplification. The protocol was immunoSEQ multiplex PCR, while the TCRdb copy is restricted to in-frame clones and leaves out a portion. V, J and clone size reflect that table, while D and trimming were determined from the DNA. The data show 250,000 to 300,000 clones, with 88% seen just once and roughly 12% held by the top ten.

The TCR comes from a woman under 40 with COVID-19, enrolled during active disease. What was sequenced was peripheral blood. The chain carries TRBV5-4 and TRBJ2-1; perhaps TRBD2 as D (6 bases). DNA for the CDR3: TGTGCCAGCAGCTCGCGGGACGTAGCGGACTACAATGAGCAGTTCTTC. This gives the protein CASSSRDVADYNEQFF.